These 8 T cell receptor beta chains came from one sample sequenced in a study of shared clonotypes between healthy human individuals. The method was immunoSEQ multiplex PCR; TCRdb's version includes in-frame clones alone and lacks a portion of them. The repertoire consists of 1.4 million to 1.5 million clones, with about 96% occurring once and the leading ten covering approximately 1.1%. Sequencing was carried out using naive CD4+ T cells sorted from blood. Documented subset: CD45RA+ positively selected. These receptor sequences come from a young man in good health.

The chain recombines TRBV5-8 with TRBJ2-1; TRBD2 matches 8 bases. Trimming cost V 7 bases and J 4 bases; bases outside gene matches: 10. Germline V gene lookup returns CDR1 SGHTS and CDR2 YDEGEE. This CDR3 is 15 amino acids long. CDR3 protein: CASDPGGGVYNEQFF. CDR3 nucleotides: TGTGCCAGCGACCCGGGAGGGGGGGTTTACAATGAGCAGTTCTTC.

The CDR3 loop reads CASSLGLAGSLGTDTQYF. The CDR3 DNA reads as TGTGCCAGCAGCTTGGGACTAGCGGGCTCCTTGGGAACAGATACGCAGTATTTT. The chain is built from TRBV5-4 and TRBJ2-3; 10 nucleotides line up with TRBD2. The CDR3 totals 18 residues. The ends lost 0 bases at V and 3 bases at J; junction bases unmatched: 10. Germline V gene lookup returns CDR1 SGHNT and CDR2 YYREEE (reference sequence).

This sequence joins TRBV6-1 and TRBJ2-3, with D possibly TRBD2 on 6 matching bases. Germline values: CDR1 MNHNS, CDR2 SASEGT. This CDR3 is 14 amino acids long. Trimming left V 4 bases short and J 4 bases short, with 12 bases between. CDR3 residues: CASSAPGVPDTQYF. Here the CDR3 DNA reads TGTGCCAGCAGTGCCCCGGGGGTCCCAGATACGCAGTATTTT.

The sample holds a few counts of this clone. The V and J genes are TRBV7-2 and TRBJ1-5; D not certain. This CDR3 is built from 17 residues. V gave up 1 base and J gave up 1 base, with 14 bases separating them. Germline V CDR1 and CDR2: SGHTA, FQGNSA. The CDR3 protein is CASSLGAFGMSNQPQHF. CDR3 DNA: TGTGCCAGCAGCTTAGGAGCGTTCGGAATGAGCAATCAGCCCCAGCATTTT.

This rearrangement joins TRBV30 to TRBJ2-3; no definite D call. The germline V gene has CDR1 GTSNPN and CDR2 SVGIG (reference sequence). Trimming took 2 bases from V and 2 from J, leaving 17 bases between them. This CDR3 region has 16 residues. CDR3 amino acids: CAWSTRAGIFTDTQYF. Written as DNA, the CDR3 is TGTGCCTGGAGTACTCGGGCAGGTATATTCACAGATACGCAGTATTTT. The full variable domain, with the rest looked up from reference TRBV30 and TRBJ2-3, is SQTIHQWPATLVQPVGSPLSLECTVEGTSNPNLYWYRQAAGRGLQLLFYSVGIGQISSEVPQNLSASRPQDRQFILSSKKLLLSDSGFYLCAWSTRAGIFTDTQYFGPGTRLTVL.

This clone was detected once. The J gene is TRBJ2-7, the V gene TRBV7-2; 8 bases are a match to TRBD2. This CDR3 contains 13 residues. Losses at the gene ends were 8 bases for V and 4 bases for J; bases not matched to a gene: 7. The V gene's germline CDR1 is SGHTA and CDR2 FQGNSA. CDR3 sequence: CASLPGTSYEQYF. The CDR3 DNA sequence: TGTGCCAGCCTCCCCGGGACTAGTTACGAGCAGTACTTC.

The chain recombines TRBV19 with TRBJ1-1, with TRBD1 identical over 7 bases. J gave up 0 bases and V 3 bases, and 7 bases lay outside the gene matches. Germline lookup yields CDR1 LNHDA and CDR2 SQIVND (reference sequence). The CDR3 is 16 amino acids. CDR3 nucleotide sequence: TGTGCCAGTAGTATCCGCGCGACAGGGATGAACACTGAAGCTTTCTTT. Translated: CASSIRATGMNTEAFF.

The chain links TRBV27 to TRBJ2-6; unclear D gene. Trimming shortened V by 1 base and J by 4 bases, and 17 bases separated the two germline ends. The germline CDR1 and CDR2 sequences are MNHEY and SMNVEV (reference sequence). The CDR3 sequence is 18 residues long. The CDR3 region has the DNA TGTGCCAGCAGTTTATACCCGGTGGCCTCCGGGGGGGCCAACGTCCTGACTTTC. Protein product: CASSLYPVASGGANVLTF.